Following are 19 T cell receptor beta chains from one sample sequenced in a study of cytomegalovirus exposure and HLA in healthy donors listed by TCRdb under 2017. Library generation was performed with the immunoSEQ multiplex PCR assay. For the multiplex PCR, a mixture combining 60 forward primers for TCR Vbeta segments and 13 reverse primers for TCR Jbeta segments was used. TCRdb took this table from immuneACCESS and kept in-frame rearrangements with V and J called. Such tables lack part of the clones; where checked against another copy, unresolved V genes explain under half of the gap, and the rest is unexplained. The sample includes about 91,000 clones, with about 89% observed a single time. The ten most abundant clones make up 9% to 9.5% of the sample. The sequenced sample consisted of PBMCs. These receptors were collected from a man aged 25 to 40 in good health and CMV-seropositive.

The chain links TRBV7-9 to TRBJ1-3; TRBD1 agrees at 7 bases. Trimming took 5 bases from V and 0 from J; bases not matched to a gene: 4. CDR1 and CDR2 from the germline V gene are SEHNR and FQNEAQ (reference sequence). The CDR3 totals 15 residues. As DNA, the CDR3 is TGTGCCAGCAGCGAGGGACAGATCTCTGGAAACACCATATATTTT. It codes for CASSEGQISGNTIYF.

The chain has TRBV9 and TRBJ2-1; D may be TRBD2 (7 bases). Trimming cost V 4 bases and J 8 bases, with 22 bases left between them. This CDR3 comprises 16 residues. Germline lookup yields CDR1 SGDLS and CDR2 YYNGEE. The CDR3 loop is CASSPRGAGQHDEQFF. In nucleotides, the CDR3 is TGTGCCAGCAGCCCCCGAGGAGCGGGACAACACGATGAGCAGTTCTTC.

J is TRBJ2-2 and V is TRBV29-1; perhaps TRBD1 as D (5 bases). CDR1 is SQVTM and CDR2 is ANQGSEA in the germline V gene. The CDR3 contains 14 residues. V was trimmed by 3 bases and J by 6 bases, leaving 14 bases between them. CDR3: CSVEVRDVAGELFF. In nucleotides, the CDR3 is TGCAGCGTTGAGGTCAGGGATGTCGCCGGGGAGCTGTTTTTT.

The genes are TRBV27 and TRBJ1-2; TRBD1 is a possible D gene (5 bases). V lost 5 bases to trimming and J lost 1 base, with 11 bases between them. The CDR3 is 14 amino acids. Germline loops: CDR1 MNHEY, CDR2 SMNVEV (reference sequence). The CDR3 nucleotides read TGTGCCAGCAGTCCGGACACGGATAACTATGGCTACACCTTC. This sequence encodes CASSPDTDNYGYTF.

This clone was recorded once. The V gene is TRBV29-1, the J gene TRBJ2-1; 10 bases are a match to TRBD2. The CDR3 is 16 residues long. CDR1 and CDR2 (germline): SQVTM, ANQGSEA. V gave up 0 bases and J gave up 4 bases; unmatched junction bases: 6. The CDR3 here is CSVEERSSGGYNEQFF. The CDR3 region has the DNA TGCAGCGTTGAAGAGAGGTCTAGCGGGGGATACAATGAGCAGTTCTTC.

V and J are TRBV7-9 and TRBJ2-1, with 10 bases lining up with TRBD2. The V gene end was trimmed by 6 bases and the J gene end by 5 bases; junction bases not matched to a gene: 13. CDR3 length equals 17 residues. Per germline, CDR1 SEHNR and CDR2 FQNEAQ (reference sequence). As DNA, the CDR3 is TGTGCCAGCAGACAAATTCTTGGGACTAGCGTCGACAATGAGCAGTTCTTC. Translation: CASRQILGTSVDNEQFF.

The chain employs TRBV28 and TRBJ2-1; 8 bases align to TRBD1. V trimming: 5 bases; J trimming: 9 bases; junction bases outside the gene matches: 12. The germline V gene encodes CDR1 MDHEN and CDR2 SYDVKM. CDR3 length: 15 amino acids. CDR3: CASSPGDRSSGEQFF. DNA for the CDR3: TGTGCCAGCAGTCCGGGGGACAGGTCATCGGGTGAGCAGTTCTTC. The whole variable domain, filled in from reference TRBV28 and TRBJ2-1, reads DVKVTQSSRYLVKRTGEKVFLECVQDMDHENMFWYRQDPGLGLRLIYFSYDVKMKEKGDIPEGYSVSREKKERFSLILESASTNQTSMYLCASSPGDRSSGEQFFGPGTRLTVL.

This clone was seen more than once but under ten times. The CDR3 reads CATAGGNQPQHF. DNA of the CDR3: TGTGCCACCGCAGGGGGCAATCAGCCCCAGCATTTT. J is TRBJ1-5 and V is TRBV6-6, with D tentatively TRBD1 (6 bases). The germline gives CDR1 MNHNY, CDR2 SVGAGI (reference sequence). There are 12 residues in the CDR3. V lost 10 bases and J 2 bases, leaving 9 bases between the germline ends.

The V and J genes are TRBV28 and TRBJ1-1; D possibly corresponds to TRBD1 (5 bases). V was shortened by 0 bases and J by 1 base, with 9 bases between the two germline ends. The CDR3 is 15 amino acids. From germline, CDR1 is MDHEN and CDR2 SYDVKM. The CDR3, as DNA: TGTGCCAGCAGTTTATGGGCAGGGTCGAACACTGAAGCTTTCTTT. It is translated as CASSLWAGSNTEAFF.

The V call is TRBV11-2, the J call TRBJ2-7; 7 positions match TRBD1. Germline V lookup: CDR1 SGHAT, CDR2 FQNNGV. The ends lost 5 bases at V and 2 bases at J; junction bases unmatched: 3. The CDR3 contains 13 residues. This chain's CDR3 is CASSVGQAYEQYF. The CDR3 DNA is TGTGCCAGCAGCGTAGGACAGGCCTACGAGCAGTACTTC.

The V call is TRBV28, the J call TRBJ1-5, with TRBD1 identical over 9 bases. Germline loops: CDR1 MDHEN, CDR2 SYDVKM. This CDR3 spans 15 amino acids. The ends lost 5 bases at V and 3 bases at J; junction bases unmatched: 5. CDR3 in amino acids: CASSPGQGTNQPQHF. Here the CDR3 DNA reads TGTGCCAGCAGTCCGGGACAGGGAACCAATCAGCCCCAGCATTTT. Looking up the rest from reference TRBV28 and TRBJ1-5 gives the full variable domain: DVKVTQSSRYLVKRTGEKVFLECVQDMDHENMFWYRQDPGLGLRLIYFSYDVKMKEKGDIPEGYSVSREKKERFSLILESASTNQTSMYLCASSPGQGTNQPQHFGDGTRLSIL.

The chain has TRBV4-1 and TRBJ1-2; 7 bases fit TRBD1. The CDR3 has 14 amino acids. V lost 0 bases to trimming and J lost 7 bases; unmatched junction nucleotides: 5. Germline V gene sequence: CDR1 MGHRA, CDR2 YSYEKL. CDR3 bases: TGCGCCAGCAGCCAAGACAGGGGGTTAGGTGGCTACACCTTC. Its protein product is CASSQDRGLGGYTF.

The chain joins TRBV7-8 to TRBJ1-6; possibly TRBD1 for D (5 bases). The V gene lost 7 bases and the J gene lost 7 bases, with 14 bases spanning the gap. The germline gives CDR1 SGHVS, CDR2 FQNEAQ. This CDR3 is built from 14 residues. For the CDR3, the DNA is TGTGCCAGCACCCGCGGGACGAGAAATTCACCCCTCCACTTT. Translating gives CASTRGTRNSPLHF.

The rearrangement uses TRBV7-2 and TRBJ2-4; D call uncertain. The CDR3 loop spans 14 amino acids. Germline values: CDR1 SGHTA, CDR2 FQGNSA. Trimming cost V 5 bases and J 7 bases, with 15 bases left between them. Here the CDR3 reads CASSKNVAGNIQYF. DNA of the CDR3: TGTGCCAGCAGCAAAAACGTGGCCGGGAACATTCAGTACTTC.

The gene calls are TRBV6-1 and TRBJ2-7; D call uncertain. This CDR3 region has 13 residues. V was clipped by 7 bases and J by 5 bases, with 15 bases between them. Germline V gives CDR1 MNHNS, CDR2 SASEGT. The CDR3 loop is CASTPGWVDEQYF. As DNA, the CDR3 is TGTGCCAGCACTCCCGGGTGGGTTGACGAGCAGTACTTC.

The rearrangement joins TRBV28 to TRBJ2-7; 14 nucleotides agree with TRBD2. Germline trimming cut 3 bases from V and 2 bases from J; bases unmatched to any gene: 12. Per the germline V gene, CDR1 is MDHEN and CDR2 is SYDVKM. This CDR3 comprises 19 residues. The CDR3 loop reads CASSFLLGTSGSLAYEQYF. CDR3 in DNA: TGTGCCAGCAGTTTCCTCCTCGGGACTAGCGGGAGTCTAGCCTACGAGCAGTACTTC.

This rearrangement joins TRBV4-1 to TRBJ1-5; 9 bases agree with TRBD1. The trim removed 4 bases at V and 7 bases at J, leaving 2 bases unmatched. This CDR3 region has 13 residues. Germline CDR1 reads MGHRA; CDR2 reads YSYEKL. CDR3 DNA: TGCGCCAGCAGCCGGGACAGGGACCAGCCCCAGCATTTT. Translated: CASSRDRDQPQHF.

The genes are TRBV4-1 and TRBJ2-7; 8 bases are shared with TRBD1. CDR1 and CDR2 (germline): MGHRA, YSYEKL. After removal of 1 base from V and 2 bases from J, the junction contained 4 bases not matched to a gene. The CDR3 covers 15 residues. CDR3 loop: CASSQGQGAPYEQYF. The DNA for the CDR3 is TGCGCCAGCAGCCAAGGGCAGGGGGCACCCTACGAGCAGTACTTC.

This clone was counted once. The CDR3 DNA follows: TGTGCCAGCAGACGAGGCCCTTCTGGCTACACCTTC. Translated, it gives CASRRGPSGYTF. The chain couples TRBV27 to TRBJ1-2; D is unresolved. Germline assignment: CDR1 MNHEY and CDR2 SMNVEV (reference sequence). CDR3 length: 12 residues. With 6 bases removed from V and 7 bases from J, the gap between germline ends came to 12 bases.